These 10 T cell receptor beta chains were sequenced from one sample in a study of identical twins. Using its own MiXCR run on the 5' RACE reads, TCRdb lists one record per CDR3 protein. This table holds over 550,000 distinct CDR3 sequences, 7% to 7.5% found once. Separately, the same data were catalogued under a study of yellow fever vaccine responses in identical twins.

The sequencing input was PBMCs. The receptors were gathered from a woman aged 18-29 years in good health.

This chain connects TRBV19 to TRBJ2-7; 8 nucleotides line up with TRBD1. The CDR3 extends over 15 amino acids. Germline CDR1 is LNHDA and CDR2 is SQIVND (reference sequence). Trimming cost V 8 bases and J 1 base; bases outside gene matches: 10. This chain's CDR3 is CASRTGGTASYEQYF. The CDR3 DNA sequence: TGTGCCAGTCGAACAGGGGGTACCGCGTCCTACGAGCAGTACTTC.

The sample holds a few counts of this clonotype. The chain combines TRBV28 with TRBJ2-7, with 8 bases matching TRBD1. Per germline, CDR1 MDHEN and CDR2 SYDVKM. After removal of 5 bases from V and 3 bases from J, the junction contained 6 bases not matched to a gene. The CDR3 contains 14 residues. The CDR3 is CASSAQQGGYEQYV. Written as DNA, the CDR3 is TGTGCCAGCAGTGCCCAACAGGGGGGCTACGAGCAGTACGTC.

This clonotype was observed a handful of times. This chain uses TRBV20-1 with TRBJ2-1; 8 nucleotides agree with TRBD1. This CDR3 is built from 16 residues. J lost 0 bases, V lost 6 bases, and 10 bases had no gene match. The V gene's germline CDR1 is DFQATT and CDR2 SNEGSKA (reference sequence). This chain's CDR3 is CSAGRDRHGSYNEQFF. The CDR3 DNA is TGCAGTGCCGGTCGGGACAGGCACGGCTCCTACAATGAGCAGTTCTTC.

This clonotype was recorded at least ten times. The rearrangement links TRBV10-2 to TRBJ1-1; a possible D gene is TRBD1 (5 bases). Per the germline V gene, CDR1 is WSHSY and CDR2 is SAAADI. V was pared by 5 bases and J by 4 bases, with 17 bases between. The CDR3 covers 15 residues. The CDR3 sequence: CASSTYGAGGTEAFF. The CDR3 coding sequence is TGCGCCAGCAGTACTTATGGGGCCGGTGGCACTGAAGCTTTCTTT.

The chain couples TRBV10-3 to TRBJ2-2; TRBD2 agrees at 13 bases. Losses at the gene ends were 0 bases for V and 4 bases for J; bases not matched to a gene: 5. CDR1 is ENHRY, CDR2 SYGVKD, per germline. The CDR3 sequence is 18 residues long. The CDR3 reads CAISESGTSGELTGELFF. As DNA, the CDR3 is TGTGCCATCAGTGAGTCCGGGACTAGCGGGGAACTCACCGGGGAGCTGTTTTTT.

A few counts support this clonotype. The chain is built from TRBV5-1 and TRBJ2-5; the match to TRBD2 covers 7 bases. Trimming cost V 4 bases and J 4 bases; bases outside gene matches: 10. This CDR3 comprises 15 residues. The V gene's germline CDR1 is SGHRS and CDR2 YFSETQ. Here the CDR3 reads CASSPGTTGRETQYF. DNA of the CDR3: TGCGCCAGCAGCCCCGGGACTACGGGAAGAGAGACCCAGTACTTC.

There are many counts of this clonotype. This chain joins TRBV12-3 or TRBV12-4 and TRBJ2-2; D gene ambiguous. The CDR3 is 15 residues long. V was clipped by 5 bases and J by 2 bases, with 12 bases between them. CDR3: CASSPLTSNTGELFF. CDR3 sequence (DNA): TGTGCCAGCAGTCCCCTGACAAGTAACACCGGGGAGCTGTTTTTT.

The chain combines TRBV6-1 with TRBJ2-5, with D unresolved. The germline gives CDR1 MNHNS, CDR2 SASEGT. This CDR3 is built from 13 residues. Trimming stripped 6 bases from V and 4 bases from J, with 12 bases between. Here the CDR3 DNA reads TGTGCCAGCAGCAGTACGGGTTTAGAGACCCAGTACTTC. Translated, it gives CASSSTGLETQYF.

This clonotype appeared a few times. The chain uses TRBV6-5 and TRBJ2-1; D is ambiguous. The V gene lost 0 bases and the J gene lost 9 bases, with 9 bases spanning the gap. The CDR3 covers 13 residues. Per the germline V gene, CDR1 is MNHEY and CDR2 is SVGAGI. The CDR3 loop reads CASSYSSNAEQFF. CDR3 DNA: TGTGCCAGCAGTTACTCTTCTAACGCTGAGCAGTTCTTC.

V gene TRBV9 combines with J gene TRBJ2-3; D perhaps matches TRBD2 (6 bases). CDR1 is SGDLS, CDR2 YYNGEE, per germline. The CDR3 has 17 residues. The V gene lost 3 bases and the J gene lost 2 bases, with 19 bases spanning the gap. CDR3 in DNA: TGTGCCAGCAGCGCCCTGGTTGGAGGGGTGGCCACAGATACGCAGTATTTT. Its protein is CASSALVGGVATDTQYF.